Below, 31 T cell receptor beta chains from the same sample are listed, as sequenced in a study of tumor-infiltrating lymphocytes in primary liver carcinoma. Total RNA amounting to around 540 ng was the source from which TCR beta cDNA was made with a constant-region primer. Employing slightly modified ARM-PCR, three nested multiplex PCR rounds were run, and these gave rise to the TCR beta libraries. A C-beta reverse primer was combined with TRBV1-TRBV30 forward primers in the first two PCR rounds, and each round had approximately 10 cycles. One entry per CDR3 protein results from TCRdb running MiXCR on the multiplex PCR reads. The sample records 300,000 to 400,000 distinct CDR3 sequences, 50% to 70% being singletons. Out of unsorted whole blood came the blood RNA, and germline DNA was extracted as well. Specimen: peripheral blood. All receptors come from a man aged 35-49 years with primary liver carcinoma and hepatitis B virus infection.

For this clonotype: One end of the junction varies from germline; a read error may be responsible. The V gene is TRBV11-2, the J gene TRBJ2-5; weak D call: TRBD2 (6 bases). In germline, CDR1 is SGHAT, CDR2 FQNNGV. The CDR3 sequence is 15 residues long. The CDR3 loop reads CASSPQGRLEDTQYF. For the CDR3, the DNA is TGTGCCAGCAGCCCACAAGGGAGGTTGGAAGATACCCAGTACTTC.

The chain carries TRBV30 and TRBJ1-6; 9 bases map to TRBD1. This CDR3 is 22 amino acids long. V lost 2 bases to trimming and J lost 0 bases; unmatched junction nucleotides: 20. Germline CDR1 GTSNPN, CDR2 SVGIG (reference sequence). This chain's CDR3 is CAWSKGTGISGVARSYNSPLHF. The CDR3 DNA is TGTGCCTGGAGTAAAGGGACAGGGATCTCCGGGGTTGCCCGCTCCTATAATTCACCCCTCCACTTT.

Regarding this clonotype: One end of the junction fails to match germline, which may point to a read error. The DNA for the CDR3 is TGTGCTAGCAGCTCGGGAGGTAGCTGGAAGCAGTTCTTC. Translating gives CASSSGGSWKQFF. The gene calls are TRBV11-3 and TRBJ2-1; 7 bases match TRBD2. The CDR3 contains 13 residues. Germline CDR1 SGHNT, CDR2 YENEEA.

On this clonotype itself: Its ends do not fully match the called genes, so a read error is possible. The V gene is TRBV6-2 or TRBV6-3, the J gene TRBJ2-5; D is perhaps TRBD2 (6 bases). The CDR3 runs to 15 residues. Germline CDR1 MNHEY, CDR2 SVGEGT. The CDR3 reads CASSPLLASGETQYF. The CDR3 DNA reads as TGTGCCAGCAGCCCCCTGCTAGCGAGCGGAGAGACACAGTACTTC.

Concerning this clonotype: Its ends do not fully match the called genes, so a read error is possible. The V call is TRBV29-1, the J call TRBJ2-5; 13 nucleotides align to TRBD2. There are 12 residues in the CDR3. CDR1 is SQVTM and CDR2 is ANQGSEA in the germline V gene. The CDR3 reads CSTSGREETQYF. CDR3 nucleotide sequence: TGCAGCACTAGCGGGAGGGAAGAGACTCAGTACTTC. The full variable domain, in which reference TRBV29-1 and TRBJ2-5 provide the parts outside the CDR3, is SAVISQKPSRDICQRGTSLTIQCQVDSQVTMMFWYRQQPGQSLTLIATANQGSEATYESGFVIDKFPISRPNLTFSTLTVSNMSPEDSSIYLCSTSGREETQYFGPGTRLLVL.

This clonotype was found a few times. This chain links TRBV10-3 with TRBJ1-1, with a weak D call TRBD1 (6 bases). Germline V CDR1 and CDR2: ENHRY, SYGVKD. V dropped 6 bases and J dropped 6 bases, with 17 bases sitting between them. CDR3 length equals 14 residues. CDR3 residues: CAIRGRQGYAEAFF. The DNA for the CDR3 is TGTGCCATCAGGGGCCGGCAGGGGTACGCTGAAGCTTTCTTT.

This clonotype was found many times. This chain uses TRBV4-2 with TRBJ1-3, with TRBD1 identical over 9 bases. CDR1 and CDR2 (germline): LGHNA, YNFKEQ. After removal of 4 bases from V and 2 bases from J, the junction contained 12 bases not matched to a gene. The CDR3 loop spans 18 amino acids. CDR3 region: CASSREPRRTGAGNTIYF. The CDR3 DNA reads TGTGCCAGCAGCCGGGAGCCAAGAAGGACAGGGGCTGGAAACACCATATATTTT.

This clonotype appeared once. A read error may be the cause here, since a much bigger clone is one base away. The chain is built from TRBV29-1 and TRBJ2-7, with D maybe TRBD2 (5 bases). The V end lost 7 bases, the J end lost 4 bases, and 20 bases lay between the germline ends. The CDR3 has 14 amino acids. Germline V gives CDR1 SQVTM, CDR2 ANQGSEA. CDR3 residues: CSAYGDPGHYEQYF. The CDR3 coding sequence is TGCAGCGCTTACGGGGATCCCGGGCATTACGAGCAGTACTTC.

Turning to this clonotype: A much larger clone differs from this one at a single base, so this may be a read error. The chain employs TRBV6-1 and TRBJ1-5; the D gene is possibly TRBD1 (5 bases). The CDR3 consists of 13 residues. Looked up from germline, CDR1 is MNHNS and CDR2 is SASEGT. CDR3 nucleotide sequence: TGTGTCAGCATCCCAACGGGGGATCAGCCCCAGCATTTT. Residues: CVSIPTGDQPQHF.

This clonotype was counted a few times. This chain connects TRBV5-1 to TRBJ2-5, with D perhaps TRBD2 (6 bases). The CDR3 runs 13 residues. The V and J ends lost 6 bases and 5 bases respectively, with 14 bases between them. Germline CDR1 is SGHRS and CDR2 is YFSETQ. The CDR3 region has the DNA TGCGCCAGCAAGGACGGGAGCTGGGAGACCCAGTACTTC. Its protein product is CASKDGSWETQYF.

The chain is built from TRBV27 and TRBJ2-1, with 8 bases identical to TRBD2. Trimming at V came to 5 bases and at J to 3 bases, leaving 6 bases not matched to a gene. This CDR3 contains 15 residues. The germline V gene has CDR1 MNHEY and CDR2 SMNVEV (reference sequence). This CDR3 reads CASSEIAGYYNEQFF. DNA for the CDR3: TGTGCCAGCAGTGAGATAGCGGGATACTACAATGAGCAGTTCTTC.

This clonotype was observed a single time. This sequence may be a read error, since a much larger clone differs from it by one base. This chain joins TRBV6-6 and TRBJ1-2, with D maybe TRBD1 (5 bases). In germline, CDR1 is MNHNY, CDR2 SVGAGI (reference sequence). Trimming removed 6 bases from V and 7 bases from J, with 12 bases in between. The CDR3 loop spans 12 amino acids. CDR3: CASRQEDGGYTF. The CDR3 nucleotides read TGTGCCAGCAGACAGGAGGATGGTGGCTACACCTTC.

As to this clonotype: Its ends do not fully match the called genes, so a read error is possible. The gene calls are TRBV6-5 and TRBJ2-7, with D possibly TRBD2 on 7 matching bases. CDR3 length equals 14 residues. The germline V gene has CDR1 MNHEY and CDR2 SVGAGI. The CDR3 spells CVSSYGGAASEQYF. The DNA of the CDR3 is TGTGTCAGCAGTTATGGGGGGGCCGCCAGCGAGCAATACTTC.

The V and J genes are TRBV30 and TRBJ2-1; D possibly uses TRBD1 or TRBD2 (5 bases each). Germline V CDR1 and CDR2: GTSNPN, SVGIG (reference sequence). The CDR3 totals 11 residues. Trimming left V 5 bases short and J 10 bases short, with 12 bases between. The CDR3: CAWGGLGEQFF. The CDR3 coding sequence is TGTGCCTGGGGGGGTTTGGGCGAGCAGTTCTTC.

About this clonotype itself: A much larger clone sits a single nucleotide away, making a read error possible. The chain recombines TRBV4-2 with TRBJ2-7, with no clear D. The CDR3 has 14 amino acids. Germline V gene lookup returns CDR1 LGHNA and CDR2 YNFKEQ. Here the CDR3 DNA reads TGTGCCAGCGGCCACCCTACAGCAGGCCACGAGCAGTACTTC. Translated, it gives CASGHPTAGHEQYF.

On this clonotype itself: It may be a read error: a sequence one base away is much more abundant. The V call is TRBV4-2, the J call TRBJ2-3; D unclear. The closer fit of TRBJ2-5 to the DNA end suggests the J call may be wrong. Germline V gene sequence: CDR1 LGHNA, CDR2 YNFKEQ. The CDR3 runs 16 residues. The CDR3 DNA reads TGTGCCAGCACCCAAGAAGGGCGAAACCTCCAAGAGACCCAGTACTTC. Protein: CASTQEGRNLQETQYF.

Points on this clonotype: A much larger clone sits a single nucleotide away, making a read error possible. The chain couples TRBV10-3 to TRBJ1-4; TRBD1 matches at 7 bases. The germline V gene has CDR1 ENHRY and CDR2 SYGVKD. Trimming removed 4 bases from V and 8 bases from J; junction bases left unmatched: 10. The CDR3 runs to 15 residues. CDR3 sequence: CAISVGGGVSEKLFF. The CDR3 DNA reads TGTGCCATCAGTGTCGGAGGGGGCGTGTCGGAAAAACTGTTTTTT.

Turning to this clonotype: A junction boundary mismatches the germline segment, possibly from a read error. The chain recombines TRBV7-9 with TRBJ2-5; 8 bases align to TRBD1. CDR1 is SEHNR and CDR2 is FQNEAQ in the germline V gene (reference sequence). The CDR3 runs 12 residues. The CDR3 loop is CACSVPPGQEYF. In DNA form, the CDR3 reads TGTGCCTGCAGCGTACCCCCGGGACAGGAATACTTC.

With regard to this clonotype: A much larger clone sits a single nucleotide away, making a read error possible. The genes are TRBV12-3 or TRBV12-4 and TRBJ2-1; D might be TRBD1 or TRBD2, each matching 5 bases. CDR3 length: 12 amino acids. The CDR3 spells CASGKGTASGSF. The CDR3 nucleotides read TGTGCCAGCGGTAAGGGGACGGCCTCTGGTAGCTTC.

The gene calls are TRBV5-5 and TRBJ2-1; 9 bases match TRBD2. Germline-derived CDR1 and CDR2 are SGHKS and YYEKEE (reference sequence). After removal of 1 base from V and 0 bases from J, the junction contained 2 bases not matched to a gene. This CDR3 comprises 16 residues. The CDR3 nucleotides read TGTGCCAGCAGCTTGATTAGCGGGAGCTCCTACAATGAGCAGTTCTTC. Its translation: CASSLISGSSYNEQFF.

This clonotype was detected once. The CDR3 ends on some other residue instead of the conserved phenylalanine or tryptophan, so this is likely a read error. This CDR3 reads CASRPRTGWGADTQYS. As DNA, the CDR3 is TGTGCCAGCAGACCTCGGACAGGGTGGGGCGCAGATACGCAGTATTCT. V usage is TRBV14 and J usage is TRBJ2-3; TRBD1 aligns across 8 bases. The CDR3 spans 16 residues. CDR1 SGHDN and CDR2 FVKESK come from the germline V gene. The V segment lost 6 bases and the J segment 4 bases; nucleotides outside the gene matches: 12.

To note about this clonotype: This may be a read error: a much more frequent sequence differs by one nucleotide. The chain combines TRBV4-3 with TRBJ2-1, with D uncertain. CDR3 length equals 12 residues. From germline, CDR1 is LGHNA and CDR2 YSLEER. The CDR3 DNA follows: TGCACCAGCAGCCAAGATTTGGGTGAGCAGTTCTTC. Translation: CTSSQDLGEQFF.

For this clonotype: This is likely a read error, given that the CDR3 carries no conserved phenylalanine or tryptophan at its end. DNA for the CDR3: TGTGCCAGCAGCTTCGGGGTAGCGGGAGGAAGTGAGCAGTTCCTC. Protein sequence: CASSFGVAGGSEQFL. The chain recombines TRBV5-4 with TRBJ2-1; 10 bases align to TRBD2. The length of the CDR3 is 15 residues. Trimming at V came to 2 bases and at J to 9 bases, leaving 8 bases not matched to a gene. The germline V gene has CDR1 SGHNT and CDR2 YYREEE (reference sequence).

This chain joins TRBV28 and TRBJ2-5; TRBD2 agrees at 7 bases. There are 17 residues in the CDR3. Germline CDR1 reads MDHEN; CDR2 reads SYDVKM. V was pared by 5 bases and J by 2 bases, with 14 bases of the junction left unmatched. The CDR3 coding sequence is TGTGCCAGCAGTAAACGACTAAGCGGGGAGAATCAAGAGACCCAGTACTTC. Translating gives CASSKRLSGENQETQYF.

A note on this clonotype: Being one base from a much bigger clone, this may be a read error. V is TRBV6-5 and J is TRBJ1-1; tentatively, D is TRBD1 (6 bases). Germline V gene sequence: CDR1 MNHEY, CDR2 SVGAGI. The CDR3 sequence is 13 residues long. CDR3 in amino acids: CASSYMGGLETFF. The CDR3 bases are TGTGCCAGCAGTTACATGGGGGGCCTTGAAACTTTCTTT.

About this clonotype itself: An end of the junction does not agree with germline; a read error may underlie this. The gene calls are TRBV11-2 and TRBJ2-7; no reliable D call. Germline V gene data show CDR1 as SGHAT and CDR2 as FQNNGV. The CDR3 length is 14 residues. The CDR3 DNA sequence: TGTGCCGGCAGCTTAGTTAAGGGTCCCTACGAGCAGTACTTC. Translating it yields CAGSLVKGPYEQYF. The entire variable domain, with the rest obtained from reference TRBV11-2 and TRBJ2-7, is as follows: EAGVAQSPRYKIIEKRQSVAFWCNPISGHATLYWYQQILGQGPKLLIQFQNNGVVDDSQLPKDRFSAERLKGVDSTLKIQPAKLEDSAVYLCAGSLVKGPYEQYFGPGTRLTVT.

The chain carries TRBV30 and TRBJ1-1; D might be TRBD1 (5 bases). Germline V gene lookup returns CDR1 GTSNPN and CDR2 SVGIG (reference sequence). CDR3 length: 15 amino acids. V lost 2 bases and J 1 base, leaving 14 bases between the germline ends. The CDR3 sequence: CAWSYGGVGNTEAFF. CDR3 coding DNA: TGTGCCTGGAGTTATGGAGGGGTCGGGAACACTGAAGCTTTCTTT.

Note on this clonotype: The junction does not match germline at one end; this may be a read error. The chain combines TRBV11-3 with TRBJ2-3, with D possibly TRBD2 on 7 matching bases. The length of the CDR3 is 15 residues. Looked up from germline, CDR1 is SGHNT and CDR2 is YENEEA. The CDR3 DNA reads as TGTGCCAGCAGCTCGGGGAGGGGGTTCACAGATACGCTGTATTTT. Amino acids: CASSSGRGFTDTLYF.

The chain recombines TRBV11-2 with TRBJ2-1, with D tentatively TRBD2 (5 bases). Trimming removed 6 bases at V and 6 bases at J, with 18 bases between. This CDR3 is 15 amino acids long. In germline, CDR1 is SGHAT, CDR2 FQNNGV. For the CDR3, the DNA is TGTGCCAGCAGTCAGGTGCCGGGAATTGGCAATGAGCAGTTCTTC. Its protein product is CASSQVPGIGNEQFF.

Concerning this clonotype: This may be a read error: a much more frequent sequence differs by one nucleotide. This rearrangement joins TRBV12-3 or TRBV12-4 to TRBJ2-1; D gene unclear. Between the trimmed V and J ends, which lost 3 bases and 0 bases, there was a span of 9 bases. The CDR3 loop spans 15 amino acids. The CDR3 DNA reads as TGTGCCAGCAGTTTTCTGGGAAGCTCCTACAATGAGCAGTTCTTC. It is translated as CASSFLGSSYNEQFF.

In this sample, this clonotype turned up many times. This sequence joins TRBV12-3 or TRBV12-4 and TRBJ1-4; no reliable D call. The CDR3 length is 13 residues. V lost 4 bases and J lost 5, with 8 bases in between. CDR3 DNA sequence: TGTGCCAGCAGTTGGAAGCAGAATGAAAAACTGTTTTTT. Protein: CASSWKQNEKLFF.